One sample yielded the 23 T cell receptor beta chains listed below, sequenced in a study of resident and recirculating memory T cells in vitiligo. Here immunoSEQ multiplex PCR was the method, and the copy in TCRdb shows in-frame clones only, minus some. In the table there are around 70,000 clones, about nine tenths of which are singletons. Sequenced material: blood. All receptors derive from a male donor with vitiligo.

The V and J genes are TRBV5-4 and TRBJ1-5; the D is unclear. Germline CDR1 is SGHNT and CDR2 is YYREEE (reference sequence). The CDR3 covers 14 residues. V shed 0 bases and J shed 3 bases, with 7 bases lying between them. Written as DNA, the CDR3 is TGTGCCAGCAGCTTGGCGGGGTACAATCAGCCCCAGCATTTT. It encodes CASSLAGYNQPQHF. The complete variable domain, with remaining parts taken from reference TRBV5-4 and TRBJ1-5, reads ETGVTQSPTHLIKTRGQQVTLRCSSQSGHNTVSWYQQALGQGPQFIFQYYREEENGRGNFPPRFSGLQFPNYSSELNVNALELDDSALYLCASSLAGYNQPQHFGDGTRLSIL.

This clone was found a few times. The chain uses TRBV10-3 and TRBJ1-6; no reliable D call. The CDR3 loop spans 13 amino acids. Trimming shortened V by 4 bases and J by 7 bases, and 8 bases separated the two germline ends. Germline CDR1 ENHRY, CDR2 SYGVKD. CDR3: CAISADGNSPLHF. As DNA, the CDR3 is TGTGCCATCAGTGCCGACGGGAATTCACCCCTCCACTTT.

This clone was seen a handful of times. CDR3 bases: TGTGCCAGCAGCTTAGTAATGGAGACTGAAGCTTTCTTT. This sequence encodes CASSLVMETEAFF. The V call is TRBV7-9, the J call TRBJ1-1; D is undetermined. There are 13 residues in the CDR3. Per germline, CDR1 SEHNR and CDR2 FQNEAQ (reference sequence). The V end was cut by 1 base, the J end by 5 bases, with 8 bases between.

The chain is built from TRBV20-1 and TRBJ1-5, with 9 bases that match TRBD1. The CDR3 consists of 11 residues. V was pared by 5 bases and J by 9 bases, with 2 bases of the junction left unmatched. CDR1 is DFQATT, CDR2 SNEGSKA, per germline (reference sequence). The CDR3, as DNA: TGCAGTGCTGGGGGACAGGGGCCCCAGCATTTT. Translating it yields CSAGGQGPQHF.

V and J are TRBV4-1 and TRBJ1-5, with D unresolved. This CDR3 is 16 amino acids long. Trimming cost V 1 base and J 2 bases, with 12 bases left between them. From germline, CDR1 is MGHRA and CDR2 YSYEKL. This CDR3 reads CASSQGGGGGNQPQHF. CDR3 DNA sequence: TGCGCCAGCAGCCAAGGAGGAGGCGGGGGCAATCAGCCCCAGCATTTT.

The chain combines TRBV4-2 with TRBJ1-2, with no clear D. CDR1 is LGHNA and CDR2 is YNFKEQ in the germline V gene. CDR3 size: 12 residues. Trimming took 0 bases from V and 12 from J, leaving 11 bases between them. CDR3 amino acids: CASSQDPGANTF. The DNA for the CDR3 is TGTGCCAGCAGCCAAGACCCAGGTGCTAACACCTTC.

The chain links TRBV25-1 to TRBJ1-2, with D possibly matching TRBD1 (6 bases). This CDR3 contains 15 residues. V lost 1 base and J lost 5, with 14 bases in between. Looked up from germline, CDR1 is MGHDK and CDR2 is SYGVNS. The CDR3 is CASSESPLGAYGYTF. The CDR3 nucleotides read TGTGCCAGCAGTGAATCTCCCCTGGGGGCGTATGGCTACACCTTC.

This clone has a single count. The CDR3 protein is CASSATGTGGTYEQYF. CDR3 DNA sequence: TGTGCCAGCTCCGCAACCGGGACAGGAGGGACCTACGAGCAGTACTTC. The rearrangement links TRBV18 to TRBJ2-7; TRBD1 matches 8 bases. The junction had 12 bases not matched to a gene; V was cut back by 6 bases and J by 2 bases. The germline V gene encodes CDR1 KGHSH and CDR2 LQKENI. The CDR3 runs to 16 residues.

The rearrangement uses TRBV7-7 and TRBJ2-5; TRBD2 agrees at 7 bases. The CDR3 loop spans 14 amino acids. From germline, CDR1 is SSHAT and CDR2 FNYEAQ (reference sequence). Trimming at V came to 5 bases and at J to 4 bases, leaving 7 bases not matched to a gene. In DNA, the CDR3 is TGTGCCAGCAGCCCACTAGCGCTAACAGAGACCCAGTACTTC. Translated: CASSPLALTETQYF.

The gene calls are TRBV19 and TRBJ1-4; tentative D call: TRBD1 (6 bases). Per the germline V gene, CDR1 is LNHDA and CDR2 is SQIVND (reference sequence). The V and J ends lost 8 bases and 1 base respectively, with 11 bases between them. This CDR3 is built from 14 residues. The CDR3 loop is CASAPGETNEKLFF. The CDR3 DNA is TGTGCCAGTGCCCCAGGGGAAACTAATGAAAAACTGTTTTTT.

This chain uses TRBV6-5 with TRBJ1-1, with a tentative D call TRBD1 (5 bases). Germline V lookup: CDR1 MNHEY, CDR2 SVGAGI. The CDR3 spans 14 residues. The ends were cut back, 8 bases at V and 1 base at J, with 14 bases in the middle. CDR3 coding DNA: TGTGCCAGCCGGTCCGGGGGGAAGAACACTGAAGCTTTCTTT. Its protein product is CASRSGGKNTEAFF.

The chain recombines TRBV2 with TRBJ2-7; 9 bases are a match to TRBD1. The ends lost 3 bases at V and 3 bases at J; junction bases unmatched: 3. CDR1 is SNHLY, CDR2 FYNNEI, per germline. This CDR3 contains 14 residues. The CDR3 sequence is CASSDRDRVYEQYF. CDR3 bases: TGTGCCAGCAGTGACCGGGACAGGGTCTACGAGCAGTACTTC.

The rearrangement links TRBV2 to TRBJ2-1; TRBD1 agrees at 9 bases. V shed 7 bases and J 5 bases; nucleotides not matched to a gene: 9. This CDR3 contains 15 residues. Per germline, CDR1 SNHLY and CDR2 FYNNEI. Written as DNA, the CDR3 is TGTGCCAGCAACGAACCGGGACAGGGAGACAATGAGCAGTTCTTC. Its protein is CASNEPGQGDNEQFF.

The chain couples TRBV5-6 to TRBJ2-1; a weak D match, TRBD1 (6 bases). Germline CDR1 is SGHDT and CDR2 is YYEEEE. With 2 bases removed from V and 10 bases from J, the gap between germline ends came to 16 bases. The length of the CDR3 is 14 residues. The CDR3 nucleotides read TGTGCCAGCAGCTTAGCCCAGGGGCTAAGCGAGCAGTTCTTC. It specifies CASSLAQGLSEQFF.

The V call is TRBV4-1, the J call TRBJ2-7; no reliable D call. The V end lost 0 bases, the J end lost 4 bases, and 16 bases lay between the germline ends. The CDR3 is 16 amino acids. The germline CDR1 and CDR2 sequences are MGHRA and YSYEKL. This chain's CDR3 is CASSQDIANELYEQYF. The DNA for the CDR3 is TGCGCCAGCAGCCAAGATATCGCCAACGAACTTTACGAGCAGTACTTC.

The chain employs TRBV7-2 and TRBJ2-7; D remains ambiguous. The CDR3 is made up of 14 amino acids. The germline V gene has CDR1 SGHTA and CDR2 FQGNSA. The ends were cut back, 2 bases at V and 4 bases at J, with 12 bases in the middle. The CDR3 nucleotides read TGTGCCAGCAGCTTACAAAACGGTCATTACGAGCAGTACTTC. This translates into CASSLQNGHYEQYF.

This chain links TRBV7-9 with TRBJ2-2; D gene uncertain. Germline CDR1 and CDR2: SEHNR and FQNEAQ (reference sequence). Deletions cut 4 bases from V and 0 bases from J, with 12 bases between. The CDR3 extends over 16 amino acids. In DNA, the CDR3 is TGTGCCAGCAGCTCCCGCCCAGTAACGAACACCGGGGAGCTGTTTTTT. This gives the protein CASSSRPVTNTGELFF.

J is TRBJ2-3 and V is TRBV5-1, with TRBD1 as a possible D gene (6 bases). The CDR3 has 15 amino acids. The V and J ends lost 3 bases and 1 base respectively, with 12 bases between them. The germline V gene encodes CDR1 SGHRS and CDR2 YFSETQ. CDR3 sequence reads: CASSSGDPGTDTQYF. CDR3 bases: TGCGCCAGCAGCTCAGGGGACCCTGGCACAGATACGCAGTATTTT.

CDR3: CASGQGANTEAFF. In DNA form, the CDR3 reads TGTGCCAGCGGACAGGGGGCGAACACTGAAGCTTTCTTT. The chain carries TRBV7-3 and TRBJ1-1; 11 bases agree with TRBD1. V was pared by 8 bases and J by 1 base, with 0 bases of the junction left unmatched. The CDR3 is 13 amino acids. CDR1 is SGHTA, CDR2 FQGTGA, per germline. The full variable domain, in which reference TRBV7-3 and TRBJ1-1 provide the parts outside the CDR3, is GAGVSQTPSNKVTEKGKYVELRCDPISGHTALYWYRQSLGQGPEFLIYFQGTGAADDSGLPNDRFFAVRPEGSVSTLKIQRTERGDSAVYLCASGQGANTEAFFGQGTRLTVV.

This clone was seen just once. The V gene is TRBV13, the J gene TRBJ1-6, with 7 bases aligning to TRBD1. V lost 2 bases, J lost 10 bases, and 8 bases stayed unmatched. The CDR3 is 15 residues long. Germline CDR1 reads PRHDT; CDR2 reads FYEKMQ (reference sequence). The CDR3 DNA reads TGTGCCAGCAGCTTAAAACCGGACAGGTACTCACCCCTCCACTTT. Its translation is CASSLKPDRYSPLHF.

The chain recombines TRBV9 with TRBJ2-4, with TRBD1 matching 7 bases. Germline CDR1 reads SGDLS; CDR2 reads YYNGEE. J lost 8 bases, V lost 3 bases, and 8 bases had no gene match. The CDR3 consists of 14 residues. CDR3 nucleotides: TGTGCCAGCAGCGCACAGGGGAATCTGGACATTCAGTACTTC. Protein product: CASSAQGNLDIQYF. Full variable domain (remainder filled in from reference TRBV9 and TRBJ2-4): DSGVTQTPKHLITATGQRVTLRCSPRSGDLSVYWYQQSLDQGLQFLIQYYNGEERAKGNILERFSAQQFPDLHSELNLSSLELGDSALYFCASSAQGNLDIQYFGAGTRLSVL.

This clone came up a few times. The genes are TRBV10-3 and TRBJ2-5, with 11 bases fitting TRBD2. The CDR3 extends over 15 amino acids. V gave up 3 bases and J gave up 5 bases; unmatched junction bases: 5. Looked up from germline, CDR1 is ENHRY and CDR2 is SYGVKD. The CDR3 bases are TGTGCCATCAGTGATCTAGCGGGGGGCCAGGAGACCCAGTACTTC. This encodes CAISDLAGGQETQYF.

The V call is TRBV7-2, the J call TRBJ2-7; 8 bases fit TRBD1. The CDR3 sequence is 15 residues long. Unmatched junction bases numbered 9, after V lost 6 bases and J lost 2 bases. Looked up from germline, CDR1 is SGHTA and CDR2 is FQGNSA. The DNA for the CDR3 is TGTGCCAGCAGTCCTCCGGGACAGGCTGCCTACGAGCAGTACTTC. This codes for CASSPPGQAAYEQYF. Drawing the rest from reference TRBV7-2 and TRBJ2-7, the complete variable domain is GAGVSQSPSNKVTEKGKDVELRCDPISGHTALYWYRQSLGQGLEFLIYFQGNSAPDKSGLPSDRFSAERTGGSVSTLTIQRTQQEDSAVYLCASSPPGQAAYEQYFGPGTRLTVT.